Presented here are 5 T cell receptor beta chains from one specimen sequenced in a study of T cell responses to AZD1222 COVID-19 vaccine. TCRdb keeps only in-frame clones here, not all; method: immunoSEQ multiplex PCR. The repertoire holds about 160,000 clones, with 85% to 95% as singletons. This sample comprised peripheral blood, obtained on day 0 of AZD1222 vaccination. The receptor set was obtained from an adult in good health.

The V gene is TRBV19, the J gene TRBJ1-5, with D unresolved. The CDR3 extends over 15 amino acids. Germline V gene sequence: CDR1 LNHDA, CDR2 SQIVND (reference sequence). Trimming cost V 5 bases and J 4 bases, with 15 bases left between them. The CDR3 region has the DNA TGTGCCAGTAGTTCAAAGGACGGGGTTAATCAGCCCCAGCATTTT. It yields the protein CASSSKDGVNQPQHF.

This sequence joins TRBV28 and TRBJ1-1; 11 nucleotides agree with TRBD1. The CDR3 runs 15 residues. In germline, CDR1 is MDHEN, CDR2 SYDVKM. Unmatched junction bases numbered 7, after V lost 6 bases and J lost 4 bases. The DNA of the CDR3 is TGTGCCAGCAGCTCGGCCGGGACAGGGGGCACTGAAGCTTTCTTT. It translates to CASSSAGTGGTEAFF.

This clone was seen once. The genes are TRBV2 and TRBJ1-4; 7 bases agree with TRBD1. V lost 3 bases to trimming and J lost 5 bases; unmatched junction nucleotides: 3. Germline V gives CDR1 SNHLY, CDR2 FYNNEI. This CDR3 is built from 14 residues. The CDR3 DNA reads TGTGCCAGCAGTGAGGGCAGGGGGAATGAAAAACTGTTTTTT. It codes for CASSEGRGNEKLFF.

This clone was counted a few times. V and J are TRBV4-2 and TRBJ2-2; the D is unclear. Germline CDR1 and CDR2: LGHNA and YNFKEQ. V was trimmed by 3 bases and J by 6 bases, leaving 14 bases between them. The CDR3 is 15 amino acids. This CDR3 is CASSQPGQSAGELFF. CDR3 sequence (DNA): TGTGCCAGCAGCCAGCCTGGGCAGAGTGCCGGGGAGCTGTTTTTT.

This chain joins TRBV7-3 and TRBJ2-5; possibly TRBD1 or TRBD2 for D (6 bases each). The V gene lost 5 bases and the J gene lost 5 bases, with 15 bases spanning the gap. CDR1 and CDR2 (germline): SGHTA, FQGTGA. This CDR3 is 14 amino acids long. CDR3 amino acids: CASSLSGGQETQYF. The DNA for the CDR3 is TGTGCCAGCAGCCTAAGTGGGGGGCAGGAGACCCAGTACTTC.